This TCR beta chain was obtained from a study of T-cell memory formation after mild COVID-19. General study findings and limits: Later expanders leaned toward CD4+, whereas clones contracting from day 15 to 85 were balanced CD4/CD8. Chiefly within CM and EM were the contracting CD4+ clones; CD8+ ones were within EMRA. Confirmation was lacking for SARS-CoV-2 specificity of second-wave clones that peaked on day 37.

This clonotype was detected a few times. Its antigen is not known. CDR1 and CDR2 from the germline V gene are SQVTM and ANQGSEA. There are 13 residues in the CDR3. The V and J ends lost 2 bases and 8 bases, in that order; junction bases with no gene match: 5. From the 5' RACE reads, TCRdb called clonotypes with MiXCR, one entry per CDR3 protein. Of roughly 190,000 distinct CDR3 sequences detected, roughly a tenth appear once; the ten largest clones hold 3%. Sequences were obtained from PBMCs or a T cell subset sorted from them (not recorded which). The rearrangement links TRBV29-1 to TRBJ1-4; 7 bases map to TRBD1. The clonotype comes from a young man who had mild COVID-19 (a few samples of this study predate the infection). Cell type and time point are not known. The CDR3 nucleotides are TGCAGCGTTGAAAACAGGGGAAAGGAAAAACTGTTTTTT. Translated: CSVENRGKEKLFF.